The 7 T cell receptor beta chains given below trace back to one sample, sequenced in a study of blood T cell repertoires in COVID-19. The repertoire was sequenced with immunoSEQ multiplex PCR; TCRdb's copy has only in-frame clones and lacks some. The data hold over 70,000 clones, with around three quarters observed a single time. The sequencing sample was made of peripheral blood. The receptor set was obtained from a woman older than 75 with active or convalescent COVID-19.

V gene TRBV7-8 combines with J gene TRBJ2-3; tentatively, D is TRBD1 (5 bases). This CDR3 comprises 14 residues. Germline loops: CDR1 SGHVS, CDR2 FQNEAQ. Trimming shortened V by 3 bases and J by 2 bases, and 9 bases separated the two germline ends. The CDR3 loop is CASSFGHFTDTQYF. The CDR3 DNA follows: TGTGCCAGCAGCTTTGGACATTTCACAGATACGCAGTATTTT.

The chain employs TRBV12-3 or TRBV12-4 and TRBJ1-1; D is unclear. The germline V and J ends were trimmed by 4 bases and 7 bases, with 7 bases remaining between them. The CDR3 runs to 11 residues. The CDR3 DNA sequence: TGTGCCAGCAGTTCGAGGAATGAAGCTTTCTTT. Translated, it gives CASSSRNEAFF.

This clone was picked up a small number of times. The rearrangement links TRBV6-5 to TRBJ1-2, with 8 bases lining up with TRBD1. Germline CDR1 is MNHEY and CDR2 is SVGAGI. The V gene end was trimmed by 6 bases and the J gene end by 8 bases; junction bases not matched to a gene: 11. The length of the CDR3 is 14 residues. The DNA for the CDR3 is TGTGCCAGCAGAGAGGACAGGGCTGGGCAGGGCTACACCTTC. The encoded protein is CASREDRAGQGYTF.

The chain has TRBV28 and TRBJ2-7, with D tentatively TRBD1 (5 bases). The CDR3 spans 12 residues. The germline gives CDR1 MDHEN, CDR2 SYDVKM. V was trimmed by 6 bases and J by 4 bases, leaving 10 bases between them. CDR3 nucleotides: TGTGCCAGCAGGGGCAGGGCTTACGAGCAGTACTTC. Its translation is CASRGRAYEQYF.

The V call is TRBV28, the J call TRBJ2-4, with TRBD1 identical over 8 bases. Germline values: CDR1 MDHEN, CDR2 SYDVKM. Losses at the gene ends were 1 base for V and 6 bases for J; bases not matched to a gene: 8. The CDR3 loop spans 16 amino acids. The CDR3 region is CASSLLGQGARNIQYF. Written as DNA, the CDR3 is TGTGCCAGCAGTTTATTGGGCCAGGGGGCGAGAAACATTCAGTACTTC.

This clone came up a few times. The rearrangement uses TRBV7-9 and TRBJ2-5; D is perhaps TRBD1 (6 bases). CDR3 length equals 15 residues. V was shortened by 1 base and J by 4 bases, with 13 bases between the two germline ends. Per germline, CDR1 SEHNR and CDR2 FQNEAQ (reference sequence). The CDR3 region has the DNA TGTGCCAGCAGCTTAGATCAGGGGAGAGGAGAGACCCAGTACTTC. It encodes CASSLDQGRGETQYF.

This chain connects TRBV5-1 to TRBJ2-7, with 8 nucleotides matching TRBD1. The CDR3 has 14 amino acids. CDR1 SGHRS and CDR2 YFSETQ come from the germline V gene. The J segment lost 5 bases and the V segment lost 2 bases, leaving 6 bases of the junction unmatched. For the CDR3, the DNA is TGCGCCAGCAGCTTTAGGACAGGGATTAACGAGCAGTACTTC. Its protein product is CASSFRTGINEQYF.